This passage covers 25 T cell receptor beta chains from one sample sequenced in a study of metastatic and nonmetastatic thyroid tumors. Nobody among the patients had been given any treatment before thyroid surgery. TCRdb re-clonotyped the PCR reads through MiXCR. The table has 3,000 to 4,000 clones, roughly 21% seen once. The sample taken for sequencing was tumor tissue. These receptors were taken from a male donor with papillary thyroid cancer or a benign thyroid nodule (not recorded which). Some clones in this sample may be carry-over from other donors' samples.

By share, this clone counts as medium-sized. The chain carries TRBV6-1 and TRBJ1-3; D unresolved. This CDR3 has 13 residues. The V end was cut by 7 bases, the J end by 1 base, with 8 bases between. CDR1 and CDR2 (germline): MNHNS, SASEGT. CDR3 nucleotide sequence: TGTGCCAGCAATAGGGCTTCTGGAAACACCATATATTTT. Protein: CASNRASGNTIYF.

The sample holds many counts of this clone. This could be a read error, since a much larger clone is one nucleotide away. V and J are TRBV5-1 and TRBJ2-1; maybe TRBD1 (5 bases). Germline V CDR1 and CDR2: SGHRS, YFSETQ. This CDR3 spans 14 amino acids. CDR3 DNA: TGCGCCAGCAACTTGGCTCAGGGATACAATGAGCAGTTCTTC. Its translation is CASNLAQGYNEQFF. The complete variable domain, with remaining parts taken from reference TRBV5-1 and TRBJ2-1, reads KAGVTQTPRYLIKTRGQQVTLSCSPISGHRSVSWYQQTPGQGLQFLFEYFSETQRNKGNFPGRFSGRQFSNSRSEMNVSTLELGDSALYLCASNLAQGYNEQFFGPGTRLTVL.

This clone rates as medium-sized. This chain links TRBV29-1 with TRBJ1-2; the match to TRBD1 covers 8 bases. The trim removed 5 bases at V and 4 bases at J, leaving 9 bases unmatched. Germline-derived CDR1 and CDR2 are SQVTM and ANQGSEA. The CDR3 is 14 residues long. The CDR3 region is CSVSQGAQAYGYTF. CDR3 DNA sequence: TGCAGCGTTTCCCAGGGGGCGCAGGCCTATGGCTACACCTTC.

The chain recombines TRBV20-1 with TRBJ2-3; 10 positions agree with TRBD2. The CDR3 is 14 amino acids. Unmatched junction bases numbered 3, after V lost 5 bases and J lost 1 base. Germline V gene lookup returns CDR1 DFQATT and CDR2 SNEGSKA (reference sequence). The DNA for the CDR3 is TGCAGTGCTCAAGGACTAGCGGGCACAGATACGCAGTATTTT. It specifies CSAQGLAGTDTQYF.

This clone qualifies as medium-sized. The genes are TRBV11-2 and TRBJ2-7; TRBD1 is a possible D gene (6 bases). In germline, CDR1 is SGHAT, CDR2 FQNNGV. V was clipped by 5 bases and J by 2 bases, with 10 bases between them. The CDR3 has 13 amino acids. The CDR3: CASSPGHTYEQYF. The CDR3 DNA sequence: TGTGCCAGCAGCCCGGGACACACCTACGAGCAGTACTTC. Using reference TRBV11-2 and TRBJ2-7 for the parts outside the CDR3, the full variable domain is EAGVAQSPRYKIIEKRQSVAFWCNPISGHATLYWYQQILGQGPKLLIQFQNNGVVDDSQLPKDRFSAERLKGVDSTLKIQPAKLEDSAVYLCASSPGHTYEQYFGPGTRLTVT.

In its sample, this clone ranks as medium-sized (0.01 to 0.1%). V gene TRBV7-9 combines with J gene TRBJ1-6; 7 bases match TRBD1. Germline V lookup: CDR1 SEHNR, CDR2 FQNEAQ (reference sequence). CDR3 length equals 15 residues. The V segment lost 5 bases and the J segment 10 bases; nucleotides outside the gene matches: 11. CDR3 amino acids: CASSPTGTVNSPLHF. CDR3 nucleotide sequence: TGTGCCAGCAGCCCTACCGGGACAGTAAACTCACCCCTCCACTTT.

Within the sample, this clone is large. The chain is built from TRBV6-1 and TRBJ2-7; tentatively, D is TRBD1 (5 bases). The CDR3 consists of 13 residues. The V and J ends lost 2 bases and 4 bases respectively, with 9 bases between them. From germline, CDR1 is MNHNS and CDR2 SASEGT. CDR3 sequence (DNA): TGTGCCAGCAGTGAACGGACAAAATACGAGCAGTACTTC. Encoded protein: CASSERTKYEQYF.

This clone was seen more than once but under ten times. The chain employs TRBV28 and TRBJ1-2; 7 nucleotides line up with TRBD1. CDR3 size: 14 residues. V lost 4 bases, J lost 1 base, and 3 bases stayed unmatched. Germline-derived CDR1 and CDR2 are MDHEN and SYDVKM. CDR3 DNA sequence: TGTGCCAGCAGTTCGACAGGGTTTAACTATGGCTACACCTTC. Translation: CASSSTGFNYGYTF.

The genes are TRBV6-1 and TRBJ2-2; D assignment may be TRBD1 or TRBD2 (5 bases each). V lost 6 bases, J lost 4 bases, and 12 bases lay in between. This CDR3 comprises 14 residues. CDR1 MNHNS and CDR2 SASEGT come from the germline V gene. The CDR3 bases are TGTGCCAGCAGCGGGACGCCGGGCACCGGGGAGCTGTTTTTT. Translating it yields CASSGTPGTGELFF.

Judged by abundance, this clone is large (0.1 to 1%). This chain uses TRBV6-2 or TRBV6-3 with TRBJ1-1, with 7 nucleotides matching TRBD1. Trimming cost V 6 bases and J 6 bases; bases outside gene matches: 10. CDR1 is MNHEY and CDR2 is SVGEGT in the germline V gene. The length of the CDR3 is 14 residues. The CDR3 coding sequence is TGTGCCAGCAGCCGGACGACAGGGCAACCTGAAGCTTTCTTT. Translated, it gives CASSRTTGQPEAFF.

This clone was seen a few times. An end of the junction does not agree with germline; a read error may underlie this. The V and J genes are TRBV6-1 and TRBJ2-5; 8 bases are a match to TRBD1. Per germline, CDR1 MNHNS and CDR2 SASEGT. There are 14 residues in the CDR3. In DNA form, the CDR3 reads TGTGGCAGCAGTGAAAGGGGACAGGAAGGGACCCCGTACTTC. This sequence encodes CGSSERGQEGTPYF.

This clone is medium-sized (0.01 to 0.1%) in the sample. The V and J genes are TRBV7-3 and TRBJ2-2, with D possibly matching TRBD2 (6 bases). Trimming removed 5 bases at V and 6 bases at J, with 13 bases between. This CDR3 is built from 14 residues. Looked up from germline, CDR1 is SGHTA and CDR2 is FQGTGA. The CDR3: CASSPSPGAGELFF. CDR3 nucleotide sequence: TGTGCCAGCAGCCCTAGCCCGGGAGCCGGGGAGCTGTTTTTT.

For this clone: A junction boundary mismatches the germline segment, possibly from a read error. The chain couples TRBV10-3 to TRBJ2-7; 9 nucleotides match TRBD1. This CDR3 has 14 amino acids. Germline CDR1 is ENHRY and CDR2 is SYGVKD. The CDR3 is CAISANRGPYQQYF. DNA for the CDR3: TGTGCCATCAGTGCCAACAGGGGGCCCTACCAGCAGTACTTC.

In its sample, this clone is medium-sized. The CDR3 loop is CATRTVQGPKHYEQYF. In nucleotides, the CDR3 is TGTGCCACCCGAACCGTTCAGGGACCGAAGCACTACGAGCAGTACTTC. The rearrangement links TRBV10-3 to TRBJ2-7, with D perhaps TRBD1 or TRBD2 (5 bases each). Germline V gene sequence: CDR1 ENHRY, CDR2 SYGVKD. This CDR3 is built from 16 residues. The V end was cut by 10 bases, the J end by 3 bases, with 25 bases between.

By proportion, this clone is medium-sized (0.01 to 0.1%). This sequence joins TRBV6-1 and TRBJ2-6; D may be TRBD1 (6 bases). V lost 7 bases and J 0 bases, leaving 13 bases between the germline ends. Germline V gene sequence: CDR1 MNHNS, CDR2 SASEGT. This CDR3 is 16 amino acids long. CDR3 sequence (DNA): TGTGCCAGCATCCGGGACACGAGCTCTGGGGCCAACGTCCTGACTTTC. Translation gives CASIRDTSSGANVLTF.

The V and J genes are TRBV6-2 or TRBV6-3 and TRBJ2-1; a possible D gene is TRBD1 (5 bases). The CDR3 has 16 amino acids. CDR1 MNHEY and CDR2 SVGEGT come from the germline V gene. Trimming pared 5 bases from V and 0 bases from J, leaving 14 bases between. The CDR3 DNA reads TGTGCCAGCAGTAGCCATACAGGTGGCTCCTACAATGAGCAGTTCTTC. Translating gives CASSSHTGGSYNEQFF.

A remark on this clone: One junction end disagrees with the germline gene, perhaps due to a read error. The chain is built from TRBV29-1 and TRBJ2-1, with TRBD1 matching over 8 bases. The CDR3 loop spans 15 amino acids. The V gene's germline CDR1 is SQVTM and CDR2 ANQGSEA. CDR3 sequence (DNA): TGCAGCGTTGAAAGGGCAGGGGACAGGAGGGGAGAGCAGTTATTC. Translation gives CSVERAGDRRGEQLF.

This clone was counted at least ten times. This rearrangement joins TRBV9 to TRBJ2-2, with D hard to call. Germline V CDR1 and CDR2: SGDLS, YYNGEE. The ends were cut back, 7 bases at V and 2 bases at J, with 9 bases in the middle. The CDR3 consists of 13 residues. CDR3 coding DNA: TGTGCCAGCGGAACGGGCAACACCGGGGAGCTGTTTTTT. This gives the protein CASGTGNTGELFF.

The chain employs TRBV12-3 or TRBV12-4 and TRBJ1-1; maybe TRBD1 (6 bases). Trimming took 7 bases from V and 4 from J, leaving 19 bases between them. This CDR3 has 15 amino acids. The CDR3 DNA is TGTGCCAGCATTTCCGACGGGGGGCTAGGCACTGAAGCTTTCTTT. Protein sequence: CASISDGGLGTEAFF.

Ten or more counts support this clone. The J gene is TRBJ1-1, the V gene TRBV7-3, with D hard to call. The CDR3 has 13 amino acids. The V end was cut by 2 bases, the J end by 1 base, with 5 bases between. The V gene's germline CDR1 is SGHTA and CDR2 FQGTGA. The CDR3 region has the DNA TGTGCCAGCAGCTTACGGGGGAACACTGAAGCTTTCTTT. This gives the protein CASSLRGNTEAFF.

Comments on this clone: Other nucleotide sequences in the sample specify the same CDR3. The rearrangement uses TRBV20-1 and TRBJ1-2; D uncertain. Trimming removed 6 bases at V and 0 bases at J, with 11 bases between. This CDR3 spans 13 amino acids. In germline, CDR1 is DFQATT, CDR2 SNEGSKA (reference sequence). The CDR3 spells CSARRAANYGYTF. CDR3 sequence (DNA): TGCAGTGCCCGCCGAGCAGCTAACTATGGCTACACCTTC.

This clone was seen many times. The chain has TRBV20-1 and TRBJ1-2, with TRBD1 identical over 10 bases. Germline lookup yields CDR1 DFQATT and CDR2 SNEGSKA (reference sequence). The CDR3 runs to 17 residues. The CDR3 coding sequence is TGCAGGGTCGAGAAACCGGACAGGGGGTTTATGGCCTATGGCTACACCTTC. Protein product: CRVEKPDRGFMAYGYTF.

By share, this clone ranks as large (0.1 to 1%). The chain carries TRBV7-6 and TRBJ2-7; D may be TRBD2 (6 bases). The CDR3 extends over 14 amino acids. Germline CDR1 SGHVS, CDR2 FNYEAQ. V lost 1 base and J lost 4, with 11 bases in between. Written as DNA, the CDR3 is TGTGCCAGCAGCTTAGATCTGGGGGGTTACGAGCAGTACTTC. This encodes CASSLDLGGYEQYF.

This clone has a handful of counts. The chain employs TRBV12-5 and TRBJ1-1; the D is unclear. The CDR3 loop spans 14 amino acids. Between the trimmed V and J ends, which lost 7 bases and 1 base, there was a span of 13 bases. Germline CDR1 is LGHNT and CDR2 is FRNRAP. The DNA of the CDR3 is TGTGCTAGTGCGGGCCAGATGGGGAACACTGAAGCTTTCTTT. Its protein product is CASAGQMGNTEAFF.

This clone has ten or more counts. A clone one base away is much larger, so this may be a read error. This sample includes further DNA sequences coding for the same CDR3. This chain connects TRBV28 to TRBJ2-7; D is tentatively TRBD1 or TRBD2 (5 bases each). Germline V gene data show CDR1 as MDHEN and CDR2 as SYDVKM. The CDR3 runs 14 residues. The CDR3, as DNA: TGTGCCAGCAGTTCGGGACGTAGCTCCTACGAGCAATACTTC. Protein sequence: CASSSGRSSYEQYF.